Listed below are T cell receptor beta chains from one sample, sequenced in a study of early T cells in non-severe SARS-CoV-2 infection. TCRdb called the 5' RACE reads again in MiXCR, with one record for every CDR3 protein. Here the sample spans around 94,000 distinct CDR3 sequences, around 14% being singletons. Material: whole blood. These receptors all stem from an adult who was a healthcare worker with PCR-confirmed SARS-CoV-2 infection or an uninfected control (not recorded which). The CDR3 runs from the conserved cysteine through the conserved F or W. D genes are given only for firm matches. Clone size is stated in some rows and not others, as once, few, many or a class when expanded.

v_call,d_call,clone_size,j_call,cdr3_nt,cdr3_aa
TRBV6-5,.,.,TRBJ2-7,TGTGCCAGCAGTTACTCCGCAAGGGCGTACGAGCAGTACTTC,CASSYSARAYEQYF
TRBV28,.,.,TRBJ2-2,TGTGCCAGCAGTCCTTCGCAGGAGGCCGGGGAGCTGTTTTTT,CASSPSQEAGELFF
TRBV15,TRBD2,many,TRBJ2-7,TGTGCCACCAGCAGCTCGAGCGGGATTAGATCCTACGAGCAGTACTTC,CATSSSSGIRSYEQYF
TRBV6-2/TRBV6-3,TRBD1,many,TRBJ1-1,TGTGCCAGCAGTTACCGGGACAGGGATGAAGCTTTCTTT,CASSYRDRDEAFF
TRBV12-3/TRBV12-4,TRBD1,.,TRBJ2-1,TGTGCCAGCACGGAAGGGACAGGGCTGTTCTTC,CASTEGTGLFF
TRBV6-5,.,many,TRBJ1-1,TGTGCCAGCAGTTACGGGAATAGAAACACTGAAGCTTTCTTT,CASSYGNRNTEAFF
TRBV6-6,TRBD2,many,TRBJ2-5,TGTGCCAGCAGCCTCGGGGGGGTGGGAGAGACCCAGTACTTC,CASSLGGVGETQYF
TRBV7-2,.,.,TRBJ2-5,TGTGCCAGCAGCTTACAAGTTCGTGAGACCCAGTACTTC,CASSLQVRETQYF
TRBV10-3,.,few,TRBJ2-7,TGTGCCATCACGCGGGACCCATCCTACGAGCAGTACTTC,CAITRDPSYEQYF
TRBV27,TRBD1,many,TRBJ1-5,TGTGCCAGCAGTCTAACAGGGGGCCGTCAGCCCCAGCATTTT,CASSLTGGRQPQHF
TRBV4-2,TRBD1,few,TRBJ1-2,TGTGCCAGCAGCCCGGACAGGTCGGCGTATGGCTACACCTTC,CASSPDRSAYGYTF
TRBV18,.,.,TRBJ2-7,TGTGCCAGCTCCCTGGGAGGCGTATCGTCCTACGAGCAGTACTTC,CASSLGGVSSYEQYF
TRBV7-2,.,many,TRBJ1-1,TGTGCCAGCAGCTTGACATTGAACACTGAAGCTTTCTTT,CASSLTLNTEAFF
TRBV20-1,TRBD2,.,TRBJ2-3,TGCAGTGCTAGACGGGCTAGCGGGAGTACAGATACGCAGTATTTT,CSARRASGSTDTQYF